These 21 T cell receptor beta chains came from one sample sequenced in a study of CD8 T cells in ankylosing spondylitis. Via MiXCR, TCRdb re-called the 5' RACE reads, giving one row per CDR3 protein. Among around 130,000 distinct CDR3 sequences listed, approximately 6.8% were seen once. The sequencing input was blood, either unsorted or a sorted T cell fraction (not recorded which). The origin of the receptors is a male donor with ankylosing spondylitis or in good health (not recorded which).

This clonotype was recorded many times. V is TRBV20-1 and J is TRBJ1-1; tentative D call: TRBD1 (6 bases). V dropped 2 bases and J dropped 3 bases, with 10 bases sitting between them. This CDR3 has 13 amino acids. Germline CDR1 reads DFQATT; CDR2 reads SNEGSKA (reference sequence). This CDR3 reads CSARLNRDTEAFF. For the CDR3, the DNA is TGCAGTGCTAGATTGAACAGGGACACTGAAGCTTTCTTT.

This clonotype was detected a few times. The chain carries TRBV20-1 and TRBJ2-4, with a weak D call TRBD2 (6 bases). The CDR3 runs 14 residues. V lost 5 bases to trimming and J lost 4 bases, with 15 bases between them. Germline assignment: CDR1 DFQATT and CDR2 SNEGSKA (reference sequence). The CDR3 bases are TGCAGTGCTCCCCCCGGGACTTCAAAAAACATTCAGTACTTC. Amino acid sequence: CSAPPGTSKNIQYF.

This clonotype was recorded many times. The J gene is TRBJ2-3, the V gene TRBV20-1; 8 bases fit TRBD1. Trimming cost V 6 bases and J 1 base; bases outside gene matches: 15. CDR3 size: 17 residues. Looked up from germline, CDR1 is DFQATT and CDR2 is SNEGSKA (reference sequence). Here the CDR3 DNA reads TGCAGTGCCAGAACCGGGACAGGCTATACCCGCACAGATACGCAGTATTTT. Its translation: CSARTGTGYTRTDTQYF.

Ten or more counts support this clonotype. The chain couples TRBV7-2 to TRBJ2-3; possible D gene TRBD2, 6 bases. Germline CDR1 reads SGHTA; CDR2 reads FQGNSA. The CDR3 is made up of 16 amino acids. Trimming stripped 5 bases from V and 0 bases from J, with 15 bases between. The CDR3 is CASSPKRVTSTDTQYF. The DNA for the CDR3 is TGTGCCAGCAGCCCTAAGCGGGTCACTAGCACAGATACGCAGTATTTT.

This clonotype was seen many times. This sequence joins TRBV7-9 and TRBJ1-4; D not resolved. V lost 10 bases to trimming and J lost 8 bases, with 14 bases between them. Per the germline V gene, CDR1 is SEHNR and CDR2 is FQNEAQ (reference sequence). The CDR3 consists of 12 residues. CDR3 residues: CATGRMKEKLFF. The CDR3 DNA is TGTGCCACCGGGAGAATGAAGGAAAAACTGTTTTTT.

The V gene is TRBV12-3 or TRBV12-4, the J gene TRBJ2-5; TRBD2 might be the D (6 bases). The CDR3 length is 14 residues. With 6 bases removed from V and 1 base from J, the gap between germline ends came to 12 bases. Here the CDR3 reads CASSFLSGQETQYF. The CDR3 region has the DNA TGTGCCAGCAGCTTCCTTAGCGGCCAAGAGACCCAGTACTTC.

This clonotype turned up a few times. The rearrangement joins TRBV29-1 to TRBJ1-2; 8 bases map to TRBD1. The germline V gene has CDR1 SQVTM and CDR2 ANQGSEA. The CDR3 is 15 residues long. V shed 3 bases and J 6 bases; nucleotides not matched to a gene: 12. The CDR3 reads CSVDSAGGGFDGYTF. The CDR3 DNA reads as TGCAGCGTTGACAGCGCAGGGGGCGGTTTCGATGGCTACACCTTC.

This clonotype has at least ten counts. This chain links TRBV5-1 with TRBJ2-1; the match to TRBD1 covers 10 bases. CDR1 is SGHRS, CDR2 YFSETQ, per germline. After removal of 0 bases from V and 15 bases from J, the junction contained 6 bases not matched to a gene. The CDR3 extends over 13 amino acids. CDR3 DNA: TGCGCCAGCAGCTTGGACCCGGGACAGGGGTTGTTCTTC. This codes for CASSLDPGQGLFF.

The chain joins TRBV7-9 to TRBJ1-1; a weak D match, TRBD1 (6 bases). Deletions cut 6 bases from V and 8 bases from J, with 16 bases between. The CDR3 is 13 residues long. Germline-derived CDR1 and CDR2 are SEHNR and FQNEAQ (reference sequence). CDR3 bases: TGTGCCAGCAGTTGGGGAAACAGGGAGGAAGCTTTCTTT. This codes for CASSWGNREEAFF.

This clonotype was seen ten or more times. V gene TRBV27 combines with J gene TRBJ2-7; maybe TRBD2 (5 bases). The CDR3 is 15 amino acids. CDR1 and CDR2 (germline): MNHEY, SMNVEV (reference sequence). Trimming pared 6 bases from V and 0 bases from J, leaving 15 bases between. The CDR3 DNA reads as TGTGCCAGCAGAACGACCGGACTGAACTCCTACGAGCAGTACTTC. Translated, it gives CASRTTGLNSYEQYF.

This clonotype was seen ten or more times. This sequence joins TRBV20-1 and TRBJ2-1; D is perhaps TRBD2 (6 bases). The CDR3 has 16 residues. V lost 0 bases to trimming and J lost 1 base, with 13 bases between them. Germline V gene lookup returns CDR1 DFQATT and CDR2 SNEGSKA (reference sequence). Here the CDR3 reads CSARDISEGSYNEQFF. In DNA form, the CDR3 reads TGCAGTGCTAGAGATATATCGGAGGGTTCCTACAATGAGCAGTTCTTC.

This clonotype has a count of ten or more. The chain uses TRBV5-5 and TRBJ1-1, with a possible D match to TRBD1 (5 bases). V shed 3 bases and J shed 5 bases, with 17 bases lying between them. The germline CDR1 and CDR2 sequences are SGHKS and YYEKEE (reference sequence). The CDR3 covers 15 residues. CDR3 amino acids: CASSSTDKSSTEAFF. Here the CDR3 DNA reads TGTGCCAGCAGCTCGACAGACAAGTCTTCAACTGAAGCTTTCTTT.

This clonotype was counted many times. The chain has TRBV24-1 and TRBJ2-2; no clear D. The CDR3 runs to 12 residues. CDR1 KGHDR and CDR2 SFDVKD come from the germline V gene. The germline V and J ends were trimmed by 4 bases and 4 bases, with 3 bases remaining between them. CDR3: CATSDGTGELFF. CDR3 nucleotide sequence: TGTGCCACCAGTGACGGCACCGGGGAGCTGTTTTTT.

This clonotype has a count of ten or more. The chain is built from TRBV12-3 or TRBV12-4 and TRBJ1-3; 7 positions agree with TRBD1. Unmatched junction bases numbered 6, after V lost 3 bases and J lost 4 bases. The CDR3 contains 15 residues. CDR3 nucleotide sequence: TGTGCCAGCAGTTTCCCGACAGGGTCGGGAAACACCATATATTTT. Encoded protein: CASSFPTGSGNTIYF.

The chain couples TRBV5-1 to TRBJ2-7; TRBD1 matches 10 bases. The CDR3 runs to 15 residues. With 4 bases clipped from V and 2 bases from J, the junction kept 6 bases outside the gene matches. Germline V CDR1 and CDR2: SGHRS, YFSETQ. The CDR3 spells CASSHRDRGPYEQYF. The CDR3 region has the DNA TGCGCCAGCAGCCACAGGGACAGGGGTCCCTACGAGCAGTACTTC.

The sample holds many counts of this clonotype. V gene TRBV29-1 combines with J gene TRBJ2-5; 7 bases fit TRBD1. Looked up from germline, CDR1 is SQVTM and CDR2 is ANQGSEA. The CDR3 is made up of 12 amino acids. V was clipped by 7 bases and J by 5 bases; unmatched bases: 7. The CDR3 loop is CSDGQVGETQYF. As DNA, the CDR3 is TGCAGCGACGGACAGGTCGGGGAGACCCAGTACTTC.

Ten or more counts support this clonotype. The V and J genes are TRBV9 and TRBJ2-7, with 9 bases that match TRBD2. Germline-derived CDR1 and CDR2 are SGDLS and YYNGEE. This CDR3 contains 17 residues. V gave up 0 bases and J gave up 2 bases; unmatched junction bases: 9. The CDR3 DNA sequence: TGTGCCAGCAGCGTAGCTCCCGCTAGCGGGACGACCTACGAGCAGTACTTC. It yields the protein CASSVAPASGTTYEQYF.

This clonotype was counted ten times or more. At one boundary the junction diverges from the germline segment, which might be a read error. The rearrangement uses TRBV10-2 and TRBJ2-3; D call uncertain. Germline V CDR1 and CDR2: WSHSY, SAAADI. This CDR3 comprises 12 residues. CDR3 in amino acids: CSTTLNTDTQYF. CDR3 bases: TGTTCCACAACCCTCAACACAGATACGCAGTATTTT.

This clonotype was seen many times. The J gene is TRBJ2-5, the V gene TRBV18; D possibly corresponds to TRBD1 (5 bases). Germline CDR1 and CDR2: KGHSH and LQKENI. CDR3 length: 13 residues. V gave up 1 base and J gave up 4 bases, with 7 bases separating them. Here the CDR3 DNA reads TGTGCCAGCTCACCACGAAGGGGAGAGACCCAGTACTTC. This translates into CASSPRRGETQYF.

This clonotype occurred many times. This sequence joins TRBV20-1 and TRBJ1-1; 11 nucleotides agree with TRBD1. The CDR3 consists of 15 residues. With V trimmed by 3 bases and J by 4 bases, 7 bases remained unmatched. Germline V lookup: CDR1 DFQATT, CDR2 SNEGSKA (reference sequence). CDR3 residues: CSASEAGTGGTEAFF. The CDR3 coding sequence is TGCAGTGCTAGTGAGGCCGGGACAGGGGGCACTGAAGCTTTCTTT.

This clonotype came up many times. V and J are TRBV7-3 and TRBJ1-1, with D tentatively TRBD1 (6 bases). This CDR3 has 16 residues. V shed 2 bases and J shed 1 base, with 14 bases lying between them. CDR1 is SGHTA, CDR2 FQGTGA, per germline. This chain's CDR3 is CASSLWGAGRNTEAFF. In nucleotides, the CDR3 is TGTGCCAGCAGCTTATGGGGGGCAGGAAGGAACACTGAAGCTTTCTTT. The complete variable domain, with remaining parts taken from reference TRBV7-3 and TRBJ1-1, reads GAGVSQTPSNKVTEKGKYVELRCDPISGHTALYWYRQSLGQGPEFLIYFQGTGAADDSGLPNDRFFAVRPEGSVSTLKIQRTERGDSAVYLCASSLWGAGRNTEAFFGQGTRLTVV.